This section outlines one TCR beta chain sequence together with its context. This CDR3 has 14 amino acids. The V end was cut by 3 bases, the J end by 5 bases, with 10 bases between. Germline V gene sequence: CDR1 ENHRY, CDR2 SYGVKD. TCRdb's copy holds only in-frame clones and misses some; the assay was immunoSEQ multiplex PCR. The table has around 130,000 clones, around 93% seen once. This sample was taken from a study of control samples from healthy donors and cancer patients. The V and J genes are TRBV10-3 and TRBJ1-4; D gene ambiguous. The source of this sequence is a man aged 18 to 30 in good health. Source material: blood. The CDR3 region is CAISDGLTNEKLFF. CDR3 DNA: TGTGCCATCAGTGACGGTCTGACAAATGAAAAACTGTTTTTT.